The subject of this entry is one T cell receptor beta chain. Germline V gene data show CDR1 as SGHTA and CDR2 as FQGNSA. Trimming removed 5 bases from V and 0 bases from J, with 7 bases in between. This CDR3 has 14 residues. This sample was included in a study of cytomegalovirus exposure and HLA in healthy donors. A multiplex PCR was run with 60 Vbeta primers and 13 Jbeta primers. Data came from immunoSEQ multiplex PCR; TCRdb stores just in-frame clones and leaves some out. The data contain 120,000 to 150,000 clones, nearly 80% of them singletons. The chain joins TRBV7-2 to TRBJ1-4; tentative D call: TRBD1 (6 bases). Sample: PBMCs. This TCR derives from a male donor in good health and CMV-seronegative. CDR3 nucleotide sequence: TGTGCCAGCAGCCGACAGGCAACTAATGAAAAACTGTTTTTT. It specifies CASSRQATNEKLFF. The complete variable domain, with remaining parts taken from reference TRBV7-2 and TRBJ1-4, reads GAGVSQSPSNKVTEKGKDVELRCDPISGHTALYWYRQSLGQGLEFLIYFQGNSAPDKSGLPSDRFSAERTGGSVSTLTIQRTQQEDSAVYLCASSRQATNEKLFFGSGTQLSVL.